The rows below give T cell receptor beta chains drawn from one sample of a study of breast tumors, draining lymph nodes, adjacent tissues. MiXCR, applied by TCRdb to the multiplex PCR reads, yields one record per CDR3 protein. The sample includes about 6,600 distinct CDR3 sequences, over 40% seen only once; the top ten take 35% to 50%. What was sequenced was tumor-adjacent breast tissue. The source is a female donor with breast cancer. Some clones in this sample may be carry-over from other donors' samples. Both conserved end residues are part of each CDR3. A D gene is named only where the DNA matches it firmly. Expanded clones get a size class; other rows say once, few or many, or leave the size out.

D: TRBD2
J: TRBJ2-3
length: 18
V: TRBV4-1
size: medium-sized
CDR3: CASSQDLLAGGLTDTQYF
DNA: TGCGCCAGCAGCCAAGATCTGCTAGCGGGAGGTCTCACAGATACGCAGTATTTT

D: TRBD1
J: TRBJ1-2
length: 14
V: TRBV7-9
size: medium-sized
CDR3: CASSSGQTNYGYTF
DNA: TGTGCCAGCAGCTCGGGACAGACTAACTATGGCTACACCTTC

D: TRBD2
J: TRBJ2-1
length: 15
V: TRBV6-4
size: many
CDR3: CATAKSAGEVNEQFF
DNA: TGTGCCACCGCCAAGTCGGCGGGAGAGGTCAATGAGCAGTTCTTC

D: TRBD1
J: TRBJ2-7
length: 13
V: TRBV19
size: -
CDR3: CASSYGQGNEQYF
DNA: TGTGCCAGTAGTTACGGACAGGGGAACGAGCAGTACTTC

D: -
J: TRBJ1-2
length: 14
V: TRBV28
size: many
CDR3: CASSTTGRRSGYTF
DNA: TGTGCCAGCAGCACAACAGGGCGACGGAGTGGCTACACCTTC

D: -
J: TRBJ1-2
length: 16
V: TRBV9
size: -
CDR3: CASSPSGQPVYYGYTF
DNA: TGTGCCAGCAGCCCGTCCGGCCAACCGGTTTACTATGGCTACACCTTC

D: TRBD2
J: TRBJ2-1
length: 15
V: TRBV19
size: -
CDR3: CASSIDQPGLNGQFF
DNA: TGTGCCAGTAGTATAGATCAGCCGGGACTAAACGGGCAGTTCTTC

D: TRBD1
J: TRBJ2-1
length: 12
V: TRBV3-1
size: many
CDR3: CASSQTGHEQFF
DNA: TGTGCCAGCAGTCAGACAGGGCATGAGCAGTTCTTC

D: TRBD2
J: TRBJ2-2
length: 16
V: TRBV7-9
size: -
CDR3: CASSLTSGRWSGELFF
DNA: TGTGCCAGCAGCTTAACTAGCGGGAGGTGGTCCGGGGAGCTGTTTTTT

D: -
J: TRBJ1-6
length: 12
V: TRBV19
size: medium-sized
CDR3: CASSAGGSPLHF
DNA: TGTGCCAGTAGTGCGGGGGGCTCACCCCTCCACTTT

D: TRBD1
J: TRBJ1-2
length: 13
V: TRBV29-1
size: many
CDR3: CSVSSTGNYGYTF
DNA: TGCAGCGTTTCCTCGACAGGGAACTATGGCTACACCTTC

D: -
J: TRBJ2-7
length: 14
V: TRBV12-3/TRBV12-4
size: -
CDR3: CASSPGQGSYEQYF
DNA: TGTGCCAGCAGCCCCGGGCAGGGGAGCTACGAGCAGTACTTC

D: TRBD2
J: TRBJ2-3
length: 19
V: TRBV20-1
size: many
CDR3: CSARDPPTILAGGEDTQYF
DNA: TGCAGTGCTAGAGATCCCCCCACTATACTAGCGGGAGGGGAAGATACGCAGTATTTT

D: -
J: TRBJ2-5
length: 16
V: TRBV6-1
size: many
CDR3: CASTVFGGGGQETQYF
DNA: TGTGCCAGCACAGTGTTCGGGGGTGGAGGACAAGAGACCCAGTACTTC

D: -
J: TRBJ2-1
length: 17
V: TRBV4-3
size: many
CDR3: CASSQDSAGAWYNEQFF
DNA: TGCGCCAGCAGCCAAGATTCGGCTGGAGCCTGGTACAATGAGCAGTTCTTC

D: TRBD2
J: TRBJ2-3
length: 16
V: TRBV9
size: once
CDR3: CASSVAAGDSTDTQYF
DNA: TGTGCCAGCAGCGTAGCGGCGGGGGACAGCACAGATACGCAGTATTTT

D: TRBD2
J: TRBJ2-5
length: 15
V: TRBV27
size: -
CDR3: CASSFAGAIQETQYF
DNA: TGTGCCAGCAGCTTCGCGGGAGCCATCCAAGAGACCCAGTACTTC

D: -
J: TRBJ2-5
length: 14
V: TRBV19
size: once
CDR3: CASNDRGGVETQYF
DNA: TGTGCCAGTAATGACAGGGGAGGGGTAGAGACCCAGTACTTC

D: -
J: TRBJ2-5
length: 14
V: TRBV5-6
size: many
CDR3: CASSLGKGYETQYF
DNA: TGTGCCAGCAGCTTGGGTAAGGGTTATGAGACCCAGTACTTC

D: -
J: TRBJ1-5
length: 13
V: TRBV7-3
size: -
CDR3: CASSSPGSWFYHF
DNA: TGTGCCAGCAGCTCCCCTGGGAGCTGGTTCTACCATTTT

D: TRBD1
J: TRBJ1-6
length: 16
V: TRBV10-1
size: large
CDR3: CASRPRQGARGSPLHF
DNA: TGCGCCAGCAGACCCCGACAGGGGGCGCGGGGATCACCCCTCCACTTT

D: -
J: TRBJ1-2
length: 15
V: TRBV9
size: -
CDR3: CASSRSDGINYGYTF
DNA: TGTGCCAGCAGCCGATCCGACGGCATTAACTATGGCTACACCTTC

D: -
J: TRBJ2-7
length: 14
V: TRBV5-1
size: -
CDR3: CASSPTAGFYEQYF
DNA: TGCGCCAGCAGCCCGACTGCCGGTTTCTACGAGCAGTACTTC

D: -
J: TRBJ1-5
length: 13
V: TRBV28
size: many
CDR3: CASSSGLGQPQHF
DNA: TGTGCCAGCAGTTCCGGGCTCGGACAGCCCCAGCATTTT

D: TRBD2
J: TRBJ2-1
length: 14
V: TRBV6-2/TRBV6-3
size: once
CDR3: CASSYSASGDGQFF
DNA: TGTGCCAGCAGTTACTCGGCTAGCGGAGACGGGCAGTTCTTC

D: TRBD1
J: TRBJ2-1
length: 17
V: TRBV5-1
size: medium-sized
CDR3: CASSLGPRTGSYNEQFF
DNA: TGCGCCAGCAGCTTGGGGCCCCGGACAGGTTCGTACAATGAGCAGTTCTTC